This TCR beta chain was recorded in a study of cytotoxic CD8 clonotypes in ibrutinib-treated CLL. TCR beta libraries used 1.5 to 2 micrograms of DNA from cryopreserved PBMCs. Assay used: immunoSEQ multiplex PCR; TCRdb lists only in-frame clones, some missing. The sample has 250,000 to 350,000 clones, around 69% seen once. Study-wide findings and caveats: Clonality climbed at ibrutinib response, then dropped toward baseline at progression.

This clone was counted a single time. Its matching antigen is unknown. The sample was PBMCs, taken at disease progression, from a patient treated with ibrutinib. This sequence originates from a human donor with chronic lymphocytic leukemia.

CDR3 DNA: TGTGCCAGCAGTGGGGGAGCTTGGTACTTC. Protein product: CASSGGAWYF. V gene TRBV28 combines with J gene TRBJ2-7; perhaps D is TRBD1 or TRBD2 (5 bases each). This CDR3 contains 10 residues. The V end lost 5 bases, the J end lost 12 bases, and 11 bases lay between the germline ends. Germline V gene sequence: CDR1 MDHEN, CDR2 SYDVKM. Drawing the rest from reference TRBV28 and TRBJ2-7, the complete variable domain is DVKVTQSSRYLVKRTGEKVFLECVQDMDHENMFWYRQDPGLGLRLIYFSYDVKMKEKGDIPEGYSVSREKKERFSLILESASTNQTSMYLCASSGGAWYFGPGTRLTVT.